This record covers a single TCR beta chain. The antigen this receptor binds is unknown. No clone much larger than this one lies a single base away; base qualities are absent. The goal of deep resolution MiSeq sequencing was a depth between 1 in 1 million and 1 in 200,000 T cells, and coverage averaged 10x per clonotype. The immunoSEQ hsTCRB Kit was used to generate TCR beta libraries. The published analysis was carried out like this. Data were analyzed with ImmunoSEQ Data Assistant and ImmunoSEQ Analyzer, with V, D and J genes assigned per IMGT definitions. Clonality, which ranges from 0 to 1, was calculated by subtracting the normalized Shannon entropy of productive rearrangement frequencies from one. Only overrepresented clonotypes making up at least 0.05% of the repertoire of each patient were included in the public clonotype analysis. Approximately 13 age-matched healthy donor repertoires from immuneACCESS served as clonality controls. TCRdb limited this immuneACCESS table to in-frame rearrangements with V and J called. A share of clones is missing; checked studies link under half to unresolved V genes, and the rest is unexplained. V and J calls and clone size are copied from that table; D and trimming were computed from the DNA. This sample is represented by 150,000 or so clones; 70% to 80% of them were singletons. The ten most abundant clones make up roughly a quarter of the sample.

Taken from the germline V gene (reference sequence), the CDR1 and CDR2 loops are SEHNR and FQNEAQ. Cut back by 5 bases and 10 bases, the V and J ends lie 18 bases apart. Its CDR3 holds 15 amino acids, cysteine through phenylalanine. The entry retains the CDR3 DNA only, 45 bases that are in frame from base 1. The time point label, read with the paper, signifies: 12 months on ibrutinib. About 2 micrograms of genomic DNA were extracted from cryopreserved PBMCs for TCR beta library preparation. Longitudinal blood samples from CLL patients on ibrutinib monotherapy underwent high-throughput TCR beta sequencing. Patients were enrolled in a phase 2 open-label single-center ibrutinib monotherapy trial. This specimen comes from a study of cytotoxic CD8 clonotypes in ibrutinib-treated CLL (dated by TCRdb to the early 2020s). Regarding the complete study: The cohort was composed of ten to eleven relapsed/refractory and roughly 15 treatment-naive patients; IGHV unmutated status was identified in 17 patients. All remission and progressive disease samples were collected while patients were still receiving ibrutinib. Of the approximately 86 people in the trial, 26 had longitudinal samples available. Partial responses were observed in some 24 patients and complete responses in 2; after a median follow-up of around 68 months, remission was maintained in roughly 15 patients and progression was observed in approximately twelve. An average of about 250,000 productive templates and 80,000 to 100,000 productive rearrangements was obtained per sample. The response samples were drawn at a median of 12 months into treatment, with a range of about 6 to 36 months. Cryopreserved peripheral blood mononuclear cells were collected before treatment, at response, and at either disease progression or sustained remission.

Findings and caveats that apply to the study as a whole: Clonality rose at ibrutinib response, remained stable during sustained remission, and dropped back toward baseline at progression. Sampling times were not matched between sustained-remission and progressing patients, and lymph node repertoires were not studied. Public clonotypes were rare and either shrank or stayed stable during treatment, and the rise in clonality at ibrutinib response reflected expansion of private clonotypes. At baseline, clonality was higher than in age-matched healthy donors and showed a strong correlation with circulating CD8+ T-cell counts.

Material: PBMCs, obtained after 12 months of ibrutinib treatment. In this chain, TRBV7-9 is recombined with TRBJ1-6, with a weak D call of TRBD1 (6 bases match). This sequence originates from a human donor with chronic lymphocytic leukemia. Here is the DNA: TGTGCCAGCAGCCCCCACGGGGGGGCTAAATCACCCCTCCACTTT. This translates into CASSPHGGAKSPLHF.